The rows below give T cell receptor beta chains drawn from one sample of a study of early T cells in non-severe SARS-CoV-2 infection. MiXCR, run by TCRdb on the 5' RACE reads, gives a single entry per CDR3 protein. Of roughly 40,000 distinct CDR3 sequences detected, less than 8.5% appear once; the ten largest clones hold roughly 8%. Sequencing was carried out using whole blood. The receptors shown here come from an adult who was a healthcare worker with PCR-confirmed SARS-CoV-2 infection or an uninfected control (not recorded which). The CDR3 runs from the conserved cysteine through the conserved F or W. The order of the fields is CDR3 length, D gene, clone size, V gene, J gene, CDR3 DNA, CDR3 protein. D genes are given only for firm matches. Clone size is given for some rows only: seen once, a few or many times, or a class if the clone is expanded.

cdr3_length: 19; d_call: TRBD2; clone_size: NA; v_call: TRBV7-2; j_call: TRBJ2-5; cdr3_nt: TGTGTCAGCAGCTTAGTTAGCGGGACTAGCGGGGGTTACCAAGAGACCCAGTACTTC; cdr3_aa: CVSSLVSGTSGGYQETQYF
cdr3_length: 15; d_call: TRBD1; clone_size: NA; v_call: TRBV7-2; j_call: TRBJ2-7; cdr3_nt: TGTGCCAGCAGCTTACAGGGACAGGTAACCTACGAGCAGTACTTC; cdr3_aa: CASSLQGQVTYEQYF
cdr3_length: 14; d_call: NA; clone_size: NA; v_call: TRBV20-1; j_call: TRBJ1-1; cdr3_nt: TGCAGTGCTAGAGTTGGACGGGAAAACACTGAAGCTTTCTTT; cdr3_aa: CSARVGRENTEAFF
cdr3_length: 14; d_call: NA; clone_size: NA; v_call: TRBV4-1; j_call: TRBJ2-3; cdr3_nt: TGCGCCAGCAGCCAATCCTACAGCACAGATACGCAGTATTTT; cdr3_aa: CASSQSYSTDTQYF
cdr3_length: 18; d_call: NA; clone_size: NA; v_call: TRBV28; j_call: TRBJ2-3; cdr3_nt: TGTGCCAGCACCAAGGAACCTCGTCGAACAGGGCATCAAGATACGCAGTATTTT; cdr3_aa: CASTKEPRRTGHQDTQYF
cdr3_length: 14; d_call: NA; clone_size: many; v_call: TRBV20-1; j_call: TRBJ2-3; cdr3_nt: TGCAGTGCCTCACGCGGGCCTAGCACAGATACGCAGTATTTT; cdr3_aa: CSASRGPSTDTQYF
cdr3_length: 13; d_call: NA; clone_size: NA; v_call: TRBV29-1; j_call: TRBJ2-7; cdr3_nt: TGCAGCGTAGCCCACAGGTCGTTCAGCGAGCAGTACTTC; cdr3_aa: CSVAHRSFSEQYF
cdr3_length: 16; d_call: TRBD1; clone_size: many; v_call: TRBV28; j_call: TRBJ2-7; cdr3_nt: TGTGCCAGCAGTTTAAGGCCCGGGACAGGGATCTACGAGCAGTACTTC; cdr3_aa: CASSLRPGTGIYEQYF
cdr3_length: 12; d_call: NA; clone_size: many; v_call: TRBV20-1; j_call: TRBJ2-3; cdr3_nt: TGCAGTGCTAGAGCACAGGGCGGTACGCAGTATTTT; cdr3_aa: CSARAQGGTQYF
cdr3_length: 17; d_call: NA; clone_size: few; v_call: TRBV15; j_call: TRBJ1-6; cdr3_nt: TGTGCCACCAGCAGACCGCGAGGGGACTCCCTGGGTTCACCCCTCCACTTT; cdr3_aa: CATSRPRGDSLGSPLHF
cdr3_length: 13; d_call: TRBD2; clone_size: many; v_call: TRBV20-1; j_call: TRBJ2-7; cdr3_nt: TGCAGTGCGCGACTAGCGGGGTCCTACGAGCAGTACTTC; cdr3_aa: CSARLAGSYEQYF
cdr3_length: 14; d_call: TRBD1; clone_size: few; v_call: TRBV20-1; j_call: TRBJ1-2; cdr3_nt: TGCAGTGCTTTTCCGGGACAGGGGGCGGACGGCTACACCTTC; cdr3_aa: CSAFPGQGADGYTF
cdr3_length: 15; d_call: NA; clone_size: few; v_call: TRBV5-6; j_call: TRBJ2-3; cdr3_nt: TGTGCCAGCAGCTACGGGACTTCTAGCACAGATACGCAGTATTTT; cdr3_aa: CASSYGTSSTDTQYF
cdr3_length: 18; d_call: NA; clone_size: many; v_call: TRBV12-3/TRBV12-4; j_call: TRBJ1-3; cdr3_nt: TGTGCCAGCAGTTTGGGAGTTTATGGGGGCCGCTCTGGAAACACCATATATTTT; cdr3_aa: CASSLGVYGGRSGNTIYF
cdr3_length: 14; d_call: NA; clone_size: many; v_call: TRBV24-1; j_call: TRBJ2-1; cdr3_nt: TGTGCCACCAGTGACCTCGACGTGGGCCAAGGAGAGATCTTC; cdr3_aa: CATSDLDVGQGEIF
cdr3_length: 18; d_call: NA; clone_size: few; v_call: TRBV7-2; j_call: TRBJ1-3; cdr3_nt: TGTGCCAGCAGCTTAGCTGCGCGAGGCTATAGCTCTGGAAACACCATATATTTT; cdr3_aa: CASSLAARGYSSGNTIYF
cdr3_length: 14; d_call: TRBD1; clone_size: NA; v_call: TRBV29-1; j_call: TRBJ1-1; cdr3_nt: TGCAGCGTTAAGAAACAGGGGGCGGACACTGAAGCTTTCTTT; cdr3_aa: CSVKKQGADTEAFF
cdr3_length: 16; d_call: NA; clone_size: many; v_call: TRBV2; j_call: TRBJ1-2; cdr3_nt: TGTGCCAGCCATCCACGGTCCGCAAACGGAAACTATGGCTACACCTTC; cdr3_aa: CASHPRSANGNYGYTF
cdr3_length: 13; d_call: NA; clone_size: NA; v_call: TRBV12-3/TRBV12-4; j_call: TRBJ2-7; cdr3_nt: TGTGCCAGCATCGAGTTTGCAAATTACGAGCAGTACTTC; cdr3_aa: CASIEFANYEQYF
cdr3_length: 16; d_call: NA; clone_size: NA; v_call: TRBV20-1; j_call: TRBJ2-3; cdr3_nt: TGCAGTGCTAGGGATTCCGGGCCCCTCACGATGGATACGCAGTATTTT; cdr3_aa: CSARDSGPLTMDTQYF
cdr3_length: 12; d_call: NA; clone_size: many; v_call: TRBV20-1; j_call: TRBJ2-6; cdr3_nt: TGCAGTGCCATATCTGGGGCCAACGTCCTGACTTTC; cdr3_aa: CSAISGANVLTF
cdr3_length: 15; d_call: TRBD1; clone_size: few; v_call: TRBV9; j_call: TRBJ2-3; cdr3_nt: TGTGCCAGCAGCGTGCAGTCGACAGGGGGAAATACGCAGTATTTT; cdr3_aa: CASSVQSTGGNTQYF
cdr3_length: 15; d_call: TRBD1; clone_size: many; v_call: TRBV19; j_call: TRBJ1-5; cdr3_nt: TGTGCCAGTAGGACGACAGGGGCTAAAAATCAGCCCCAGCATTTT; cdr3_aa: CASRTTGAKNQPQHF
cdr3_length: 14; d_call: NA; clone_size: NA; v_call: TRBV11-2; j_call: TRBJ2-3; cdr3_nt: TGTGCCAGCAGCATCCTCCGTTCGACAGATACGCAGTATTTT; cdr3_aa: CASSILRSTDTQYF
cdr3_length: 11; d_call: NA; clone_size: NA; v_call: TRBV29-1; j_call: TRBJ1-1; cdr3_nt: TGCAGCGTTAGACGGAACACTGAAGCTTTCTTT; cdr3_aa: CSVRRNTEAFF
cdr3_length: 15; d_call: TRBD2; clone_size: many; v_call: TRBV11-2; j_call: TRBJ2-1; cdr3_nt: TGTGCCAGCAGCTTAGGGACTAGCGGGGGATCGGAGCAGTTCTTC; cdr3_aa: CASSLGTSGGSEQFF
cdr3_length: 15; d_call: NA; clone_size: many; v_call: TRBV5-6; j_call: TRBJ1-6; cdr3_nt: TGTGCCAGCAGCATTATGCCCGCCAAGGGTTCACCCCTCCACTTT; cdr3_aa: CASSIMPAKGSPLHF
cdr3_length: 14; d_call: NA; clone_size: many; v_call: TRBV12-3/TRBV12-4; j_call: TRBJ1-5; cdr3_nt: TGTGCCAGCAGTTGGTCAGGGGTCCTTCAGCCCCAGCATTTT; cdr3_aa: CASSWSGVLQPQHF
cdr3_length: 14; d_call: NA; clone_size: many; v_call: TRBV5-4; j_call: TRBJ1-1; cdr3_nt: TGTGCCAGCAGCTTACGACAGATGAACACTGAAGCTTTCTTT; cdr3_aa: CASSLRQMNTEAFF
cdr3_length: 18; d_call: TRBD1; clone_size: many; v_call: TRBV7-8; j_call: TRBJ1-5; cdr3_nt: TGTGCCAGCAGCTTAGGGACAGGCTCTCTAAGCAGCAATCAGCCCCAGCATTTT; cdr3_aa: CASSLGTGSLSSNQPQHF
cdr3_length: 15; d_call: TRBD1; clone_size: many; v_call: TRBV25-1; j_call: TRBJ1-4; cdr3_nt: TGTGCCAGCAGTGAACACAGGGGAACTAATGAAAAACTGTTTTTT; cdr3_aa: CASSEHRGTNEKLFF
cdr3_length: 15; d_call: NA; clone_size: many; v_call: TRBV5-4; j_call: TRBJ2-3; cdr3_nt: TGTGCCAGCAGCTTTACTGCGCAGGGGACAGATACGCAGTATTTT; cdr3_aa: CASSFTAQGTDTQYF
cdr3_length: 15; d_call: NA; clone_size: many; v_call: TRBV4-2; j_call: TRBJ1-2; cdr3_nt: TGTGCCAGCAGCCAAGAGCAGGGACATGGATATGGCTACACCTTC; cdr3_aa: CASSQEQGHGYGYTF
cdr3_length: 14; d_call: TRBD2; clone_size: few; v_call: TRBV20-1; j_call: TRBJ2-3; cdr3_nt: TGCAGTGCTAGTTGGACTAGATGGGGAGATACGCAGTATTTT; cdr3_aa: CSASWTRWGDTQYF
cdr3_length: 15; d_call: NA; clone_size: few; v_call: TRBV27; j_call: TRBJ2-1; cdr3_nt: TGTGCCAGCATGCCCCAGGACTTTTCTTACAATGAGCAGTTCTTC; cdr3_aa: CASMPQDFSYNEQFF
cdr3_length: 15; d_call: NA; clone_size: NA; v_call: TRBV5-1; j_call: TRBJ1-3; cdr3_nt: TGCGCCAGCAGCACTAAGGACCCTCTCGGAAACACCATATATTTT; cdr3_aa: CASSTKDPLGNTIYF
cdr3_length: 18; d_call: TRBD1; clone_size: many; v_call: TRBV12-3/TRBV12-4; j_call: TRBJ1-6; cdr3_nt: TGTGCCAGCAGTCCGAAAGTCACAGGGGGCCGGCGGAATTCACCCCTCCACTTT; cdr3_aa: CASSPKVTGGRRNSPLHF
cdr3_length: 15; d_call: TRBD1; clone_size: NA; v_call: TRBV13; j_call: TRBJ2-7; cdr3_nt: TGTGCCAGCAGCCCGACCGGGGACAGCTCCTACGAGCAGTACTTC; cdr3_aa: CASSPTGDSSYEQYF
cdr3_length: 13; d_call: NA; clone_size: NA; v_call: TRBV5-1; j_call: TRBJ2-7; cdr3_nt: TGCGCCAGCAGCTCTACCCGGGTCCACGAGCAGTACTTC; cdr3_aa: CASSSTRVHEQYF
cdr3_length: 13; d_call: NA; clone_size: few; v_call: TRBV20-1; j_call: TRBJ2-5; cdr3_nt: TGCAGTGGTAGAGGAGGGGTCATAGAGACCCAGTACTTC; cdr3_aa: CSGRGGVIETQYF
cdr3_length: 16; d_call: NA; clone_size: many; v_call: TRBV4-3; j_call: TRBJ2-7; cdr3_nt: TGCGCCAGCAGCTTTTCGTGGGCAGGAGACTCCTACGAGCAGTACTTC; cdr3_aa: CASSFSWAGDSYEQYF
cdr3_length: 15; d_call: NA; clone_size: NA; v_call: TRBV27; j_call: TRBJ1-6; cdr3_nt: TGTGCCAGCAGTCCAATACCCGTCCCTAATTCACCCCTCCACTTT; cdr3_aa: CASSPIPVPNSPLHF
cdr3_length: 13; d_call: NA; clone_size: few; v_call: TRBV27; j_call: TRBJ2-2; cdr3_nt: TGTGCCAGCAGTTTCATCCCGCCCGGGGAGCTGTTTTTT; cdr3_aa: CASSFIPPGELFF
cdr3_length: 14; d_call: NA; clone_size: NA; v_call: TRBV27; j_call: TRBJ1-1; cdr3_nt: TGTGCCAGCAGTTTTCAGGTGGGGTACGCTGAAGCTTTCTTT; cdr3_aa: CASSFQVGYAEAFF
cdr3_length: 14; d_call: NA; clone_size: NA; v_call: TRBV12-3/TRBV12-4; j_call: TRBJ1-6; cdr3_nt: TGTGCCAGCAGATATACAGGGCTCGGTTCACCCCTCCACTTT; cdr3_aa: CASRYTGLGSPLHF